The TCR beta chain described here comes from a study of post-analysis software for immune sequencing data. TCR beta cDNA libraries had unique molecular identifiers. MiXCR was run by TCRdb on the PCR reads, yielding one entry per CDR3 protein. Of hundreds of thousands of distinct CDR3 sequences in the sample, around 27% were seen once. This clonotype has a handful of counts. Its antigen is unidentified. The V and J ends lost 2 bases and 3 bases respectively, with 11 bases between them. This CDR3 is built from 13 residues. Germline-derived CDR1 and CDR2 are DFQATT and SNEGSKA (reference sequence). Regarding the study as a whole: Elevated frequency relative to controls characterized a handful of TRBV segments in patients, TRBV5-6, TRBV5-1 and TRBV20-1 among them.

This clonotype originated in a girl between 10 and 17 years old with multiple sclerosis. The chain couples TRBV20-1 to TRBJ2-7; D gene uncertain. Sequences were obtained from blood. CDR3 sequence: CSARQPPNYEQYF. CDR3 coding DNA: TGCAGTGCTAGACAACCCCCCAACTACGAGCAGTACTTC.